This section outlines one T cell receptor (beta chain) sequence together with its context. It was with 60 Vbeta and 13 Jbeta primers that the PCR ran. The data were produced by immunoSEQ multiplex PCR, yet TCRdb's version contains in-frame clones alone and is incomplete. In the table there are some 91,000 clones, roughly 80% of which are singletons. The data stem from a study of cytomegalovirus exposure and HLA in healthy donors. Germline V lookup: CDR1 SGHVS, CDR2 FQNEAQ. The V gene lost 3 bases and the J gene lost 1 base, with 12 bases spanning the gap. The CDR3 is 15 residues long. The sample was PBMCs. J is TRBJ1-1 and V is TRBV7-8; the D gene is possibly TRBD1 (5 bases). This receptor was identified in a man in his forties or fifties in good health and CMV-seropositive. The CDR3 sequence is CASSFASTGNTEAFF. The CDR3 DNA sequence: TGTGCCAGCAGCTTTGCTTCCACAGGGAACACTGAAGCTTTCTTT.